A single sample gave rise to the 15 T cell receptor beta chains below, sequenced in a study of blood T cells in healthy people across ages. The second PCR ran roughly 7 to 11 cycles with a sample-barcoded 5' primer and J-beta primers. TCRdb re-analysed the 5' RACE reads in MiXCR, keeping a single row per CDR3 protein. Of approximately 810,000 distinct CDR3 sequences in the sample, roughly 26% were seen once. Sequenced: blood. All receptors come from a woman older than 75 in good health.

This clonotype was observed a handful of times. This sequence joins TRBV6-6 and TRBJ2-2; TRBD2 aligns across 8 bases. The germline CDR1 and CDR2 sequences are MNHNY and SVGAGI (reference sequence). V lost 6 bases to trimming and J lost 5 bases; unmatched junction nucleotides: 14. The CDR3 is 17 amino acids. The DNA of the CDR3 is TGTGCCAGCAGCCGACCCTCGGGACTAGAGTCTACCGGGGAGCTGTTTTTT. As protein: CASSRPSGLESTGELFF.

The chain uses TRBV4-3 and TRBJ2-5; tentative D call: TRBD2 (6 bases). The CDR3 loop spans 16 amino acids. The germline V gene has CDR1 LGHNA and CDR2 YSLEER. The V end was cut by 1 base, the J end by 2 bases, with 14 bases between. This CDR3 is CASSQGLQGGQETQYF. The CDR3 DNA reads as TGCGCCAGCAGCCAAGGGCTTCAGGGAGGTCAAGAGACCCAGTACTTC.

This clonotype was found many times. The chain joins TRBV10-1 to TRBJ1-2; 8 bases align to TRBD1. The CDR3 contains 14 residues. The germline V gene encodes CDR1 WNHNN and CDR2 SYGVQD (reference sequence). V was clipped by 0 bases and J by 8 bases; unmatched bases: 5. The CDR3 protein is CASSESRTGRGYTF. The CDR3 DNA follows: TGCGCCAGCAGTGAGTCACGGACAGGGCGCGGCTACACCTTC.

V usage is TRBV27 and J usage is TRBJ2-7, with 10 bases fitting TRBD2. This CDR3 has 14 amino acids. In germline, CDR1 is MNHEY, CDR2 SMNVEV (reference sequence). After removal of 4 bases from V and 5 bases from J, the junction contained 5 bases not matched to a gene. CDR3 sequence reads: CASSSPGLANEQYF. The DNA for the CDR3 is TGTGCCAGCAGTTCACCGGGACTAGCGAACGAGCAGTACTTC.

This clonotype has only a few counts. V and J are TRBV20-1 and TRBJ2-1; a possible D gene is TRBD2 (6 bases). Looked up from germline, CDR1 is DFQATT and CDR2 is SNEGSKA (reference sequence). There are 15 residues in the CDR3. The V end lost 0 bases, the J end lost 5 bases, and 14 bases lay between the germline ends. The CDR3: CSARDRLTGDNEQFF. CDR3 DNA: TGCAGTGCTAGAGATCGGTTAACGGGGGACAATGAGCAGTTCTTC.

This clonotype occurred a few times. The J gene is TRBJ1-4, the V gene TRBV6-5; possibly TRBD1 for D (5 bases). Germline loops: CDR1 MNHEY, CDR2 SVGAGI. CDR3 length equals 13 residues. V was trimmed by 5 bases and J by 6 bases, leaving 10 bases between them. CDR3 nucleotides: TGTGCCAGCAGTCACACCAGGGATGAAAAACTGTTTTTT. The encoded protein is CASSHTRDEKLFF.

This clonotype was observed at least ten times. The gene calls are TRBV20-1 and TRBJ2-7; the D is unclear. Germline V gene lookup returns CDR1 DFQATT and CDR2 SNEGSKA (reference sequence). This CDR3 spans 14 amino acids. V shed 1 base and J shed 3 bases, with 13 bases lying between them. CDR3 residues: CSARALRTVYEQYF. The CDR3 region has the DNA TGCAGTGCTAGAGCCTTAAGAACAGTCTACGAGCAGTACTTC.

This clonotype appeared a few times. The chain joins TRBV18 to TRBJ1-5; weak D call: TRBD1 (5 bases). The germline gives CDR1 KGHSH, CDR2 LQKENI. This CDR3 has 16 amino acids. V lost 5 bases to trimming and J lost 0 bases, with 14 bases between them. The CDR3 reads CASSSSSTVSNQPQHF. CDR3 in DNA: TGTGCCAGCTCATCTTCTTCGACAGTTAGCAATCAGCCCCAGCATTTT.

This rearrangement joins TRBV20-1 to TRBJ2-3; D may correspond to TRBD1 or TRBD2 (5 bases each). The germline V gene has CDR1 DFQATT and CDR2 SNEGSKA (reference sequence). The V and J ends lost 0 bases and 4 bases respectively, with 14 bases between them. The CDR3 covers 15 residues. In DNA, the CDR3 is TGCAGTGCTAGAGAAGCAGGACTGGGGCCAGATACGCAGTATTTT. Translating it yields CSAREAGLGPDTQYF.

This clonotype was observed a handful of times. The chain combines TRBV6-6 with TRBJ1-1; the D gene is possibly TRBD1 (6 bases). V lost 4 bases and J lost 4, with 13 bases in between. Germline V gives CDR1 MNHNY, CDR2 SVGAGI (reference sequence). This CDR3 is 14 amino acids long. This CDR3 is CASSSGQPSTEAFF. The CDR3 DNA sequence: TGTGCCAGCAGTTCCGGACAGCCAAGCACTGAAGCTTTCTTT.

This clonotype was seen ten or more times. V usage is TRBV9 and J usage is TRBJ1-2; no clear D gene. V shed 0 bases and J shed 8 bases, with 8 bases lying between them. The length of the CDR3 is 12 residues. Germline CDR1 is SGDLS and CDR2 is YYNGEE. The CDR3 reads CASSVVGQGYTF. The CDR3 DNA reads TGTGCCAGCAGCGTAGTAGGGCAAGGCTACACCTTC. The whole variable domain, remainder taken from reference TRBV9 and TRBJ1-2, is DSGVTQTPKHLITATGQRVTLRCSPRSGDLSVYWYQQSLDQGLQFLIQYYNGEERAKGNILERFSAQQFPDLHSELNLSSLELGDSALYFCASSVVGQGYTFGSGTRLTVV.

This clonotype has only a few counts. The chain joins TRBV6-2 or TRBV6-3 to TRBJ2-3; 12 bases fit TRBD2. After removal of 5 bases from V and 3 bases from J, the junction contained 12 bases not matched to a gene. Germline values: CDR1 MNHEY, CDR2 SVGEGT. The CDR3 is made up of 18 amino acids. The CDR3 region has the DNA TGTGCCAGCAGTCCTTCCCCAATTGGGACTAGCGGGACAGATACGCAGTATTTT. Encoded protein: CASSPSPIGTSGTDTQYF.

This clonotype turned up a few times. The V call is TRBV12-3 or TRBV12-4, the J call TRBJ2-2, with a tentative D call TRBD1 (5 bases). This CDR3 region has 15 residues. Trimming took 7 bases from V and 1 from J, leaving 13 bases between them. The CDR3 DNA follows: TGTGCCAGCACCATTGGCCAGGGGAACACCGGGGAGCTGTTTTTT. Amino acid sequence: CASTIGQGNTGELFF.

In this sample, this clonotype turned up many times. This chain uses TRBV6-5 with TRBJ2-1; 9 positions agree with TRBD1. The CDR3 consists of 14 residues. Trimming at V came to 2 bases and at J to 7 bases, leaving 3 bases not matched to a gene. The V gene's germline CDR1 is MNHEY and CDR2 SVGAGI. The CDR3 sequence is CASSYGDRVNEQFF. The CDR3 nucleotides are TGTGCCAGCAGTTACGGGGACAGGGTTAATGAGCAGTTCTTC.

The rearrangement joins TRBV27 to TRBJ2-3, with no clear D. The CDR3 contains 17 residues. The germline CDR1 and CDR2 sequences are MNHEY and SMNVEV (reference sequence). V was clipped by 1 base and J by 2 bases, with 16 bases between them. The CDR3 protein is CASSLLTLPDVTDTQYF. CDR3 sequence (DNA): TGTGCCAGCAGTTTATTGACCCTGCCTGATGTCACAGATACGCAGTATTTT.